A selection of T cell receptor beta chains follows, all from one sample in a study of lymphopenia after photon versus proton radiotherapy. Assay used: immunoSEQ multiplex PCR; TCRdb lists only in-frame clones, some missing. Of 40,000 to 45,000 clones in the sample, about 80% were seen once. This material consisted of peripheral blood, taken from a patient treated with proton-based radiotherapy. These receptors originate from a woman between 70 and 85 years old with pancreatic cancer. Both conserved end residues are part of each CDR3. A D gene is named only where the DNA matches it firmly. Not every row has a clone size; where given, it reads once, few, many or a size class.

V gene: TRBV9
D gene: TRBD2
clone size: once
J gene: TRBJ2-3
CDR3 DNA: TGTGCCAGCAGCCCGATAGCGGGGACGCAGTATTTT
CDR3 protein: CASSPIAGTQYF

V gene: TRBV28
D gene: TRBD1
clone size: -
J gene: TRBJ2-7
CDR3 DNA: TGTGCCAGCAGTTCTCGACAGGGGGGCTACGAGCAGTACTTC
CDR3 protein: CASSSRQGGYEQYF

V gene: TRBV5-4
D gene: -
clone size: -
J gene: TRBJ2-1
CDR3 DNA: TGTGCCAGCAGCTCAACGGGGAGCTCCTACAATGAGCAGTTCTTC
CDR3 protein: CASSSTGSSYNEQFF

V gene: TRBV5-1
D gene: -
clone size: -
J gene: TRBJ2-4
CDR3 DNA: TGCGCCAGCAGCCTAGCGGCCAAAAACATTCAGTACTTC
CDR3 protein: CASSLAAKNIQYF

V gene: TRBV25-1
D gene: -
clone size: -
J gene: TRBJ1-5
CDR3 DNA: TGTGCCAGCAGTGAGGGGGGGAGTCTGAGCAATCAGCCCCAGCATTTT
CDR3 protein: CASSEGGSLSNQPQHF

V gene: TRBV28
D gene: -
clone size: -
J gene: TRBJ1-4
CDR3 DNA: TGTGCCAGCAGTTTATTAGGGCCCCTCGAAAAACTGTTTTTT
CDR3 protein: CASSLLGPLEKLFF

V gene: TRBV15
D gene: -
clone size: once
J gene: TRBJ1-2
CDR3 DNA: TGTGCCACCAGCAGAGATATGAAGTATGGCTACACCTTC
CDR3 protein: CATSRDMKYGYTF

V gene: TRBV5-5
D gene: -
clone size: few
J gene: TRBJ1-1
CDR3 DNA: TGTGCCAGCAGCTTACTGTGGAACACTGAAGCTTTCTTT
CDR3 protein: CASSLLWNTEAFF

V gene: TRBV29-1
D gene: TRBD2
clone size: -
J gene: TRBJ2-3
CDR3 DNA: TGCAGCGTTGTGGATGCGGGAGGCGGTAAATTTCGGTATTTT
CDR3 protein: CSVVDAGGGKFRYF

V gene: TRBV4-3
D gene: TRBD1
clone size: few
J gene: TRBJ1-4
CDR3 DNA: TGCGCCAGCAGCCAAGATTTTTCCTCAGGGGGCAGGACTAATGAAAAACTGTTTTTT
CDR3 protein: CASSQDFSSGGRTNEKLFF

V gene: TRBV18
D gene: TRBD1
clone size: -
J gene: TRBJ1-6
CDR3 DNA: TGTGCCAGCTCACCACCGGGACAGTACAATTCACCCCTCCACTTT
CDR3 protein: CASSPPGQYNSPLHF